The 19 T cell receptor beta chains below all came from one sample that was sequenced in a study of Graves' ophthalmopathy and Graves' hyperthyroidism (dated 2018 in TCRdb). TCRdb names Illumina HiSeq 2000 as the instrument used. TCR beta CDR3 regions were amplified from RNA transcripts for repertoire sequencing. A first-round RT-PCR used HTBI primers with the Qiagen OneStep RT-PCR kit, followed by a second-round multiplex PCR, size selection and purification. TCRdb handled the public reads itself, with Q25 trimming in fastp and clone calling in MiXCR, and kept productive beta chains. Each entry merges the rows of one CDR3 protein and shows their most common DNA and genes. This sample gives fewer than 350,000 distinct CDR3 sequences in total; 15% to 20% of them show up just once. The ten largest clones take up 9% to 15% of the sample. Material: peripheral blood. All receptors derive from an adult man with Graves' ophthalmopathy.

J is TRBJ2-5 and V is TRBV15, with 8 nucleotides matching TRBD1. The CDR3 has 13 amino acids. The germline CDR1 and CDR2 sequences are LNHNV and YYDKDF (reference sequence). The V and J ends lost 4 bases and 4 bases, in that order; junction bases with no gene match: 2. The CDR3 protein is CATSKGQVETQYF. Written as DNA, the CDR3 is TGTGCCACCAGCAAGGGACAGGTAGAGACCCAGTACTTC.

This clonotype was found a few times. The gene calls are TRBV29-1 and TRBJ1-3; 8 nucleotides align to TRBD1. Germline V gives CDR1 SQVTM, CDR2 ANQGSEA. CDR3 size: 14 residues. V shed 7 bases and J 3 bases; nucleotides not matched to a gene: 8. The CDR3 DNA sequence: TGCAGCGCCCTACCCGGGACAGGTGGAAACACCATATATTTT. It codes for CSALPGTGGNTIYF.

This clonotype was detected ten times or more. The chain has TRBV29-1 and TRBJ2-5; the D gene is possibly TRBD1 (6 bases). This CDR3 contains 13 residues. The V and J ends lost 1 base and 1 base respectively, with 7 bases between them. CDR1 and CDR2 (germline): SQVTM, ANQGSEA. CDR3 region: CSVEGRGQETQYF. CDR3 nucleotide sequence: TGCAGCGTTGAAGGCAGGGGCCAAGAGACCCAGTACTTC. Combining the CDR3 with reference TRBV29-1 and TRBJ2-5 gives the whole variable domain SAVISQKPSRDICQRGTSLTIQCQVDSQVTMMFWYRQQPGQSLTLIATANQGSEATYESGFVIDKFPISRPNLTFSTLTVSNMSPEDSSIYLCSVEGRGQETQYFGPGTRLLVL.

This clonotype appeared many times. The CDR3 DNA reads as TGTGCCAGCAGAGCAGGGCTTGGCTACGAGCAGTACTTC. The encoded protein is CASRAGLGYEQYF. The chain carries TRBV6-1 and TRBJ2-7, with D tentatively TRBD1 (5 bases). Per the germline V gene, CDR1 is MNHNS and CDR2 is SASEGT. V was cut by 6 bases and J by 3 bases, with 12 bases left in between. The CDR3 runs 13 residues.

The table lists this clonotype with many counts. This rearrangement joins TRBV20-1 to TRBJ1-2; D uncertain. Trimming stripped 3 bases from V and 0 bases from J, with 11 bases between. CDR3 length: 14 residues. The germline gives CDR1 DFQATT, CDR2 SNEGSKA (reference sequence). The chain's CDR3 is CSASPTVANYGYTF. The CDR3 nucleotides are TGCAGTGCTAGTCCCACAGTAGCTAACTATGGCTACACCTTC.

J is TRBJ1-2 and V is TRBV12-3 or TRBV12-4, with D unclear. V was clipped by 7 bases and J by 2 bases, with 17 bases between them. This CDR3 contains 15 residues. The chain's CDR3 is CASNYPLGSNYGYTF. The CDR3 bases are TGTGCCAGCAACTACCCCTTGGGATCGAACTATGGCTACACCTTC.

CDR3 in amino acids: CASSPLAHGNRRNIQYF. DNA for the CDR3: TGCGCCAGCAGCCCCCTGGCCCATGGAAACAGACGTAACATTCAGTACTTC. The V call is TRBV4-1, the J call TRBJ2-4; D gene uncertain. Germline V CDR1 and CDR2: MGHRA, YSYEKL. The length of the CDR3 is 17 residues. Trimming pared 4 bases from V and 7 bases from J, leaving 23 bases between.

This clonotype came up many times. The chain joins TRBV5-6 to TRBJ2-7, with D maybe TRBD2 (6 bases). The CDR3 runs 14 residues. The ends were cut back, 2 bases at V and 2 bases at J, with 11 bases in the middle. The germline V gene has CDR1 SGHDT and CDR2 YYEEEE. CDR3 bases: TGTGCCAGCAGCTTTGCAGGAGGGGCCTACGAGCAGTACTTC. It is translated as CASSFAGGAYEQYF.

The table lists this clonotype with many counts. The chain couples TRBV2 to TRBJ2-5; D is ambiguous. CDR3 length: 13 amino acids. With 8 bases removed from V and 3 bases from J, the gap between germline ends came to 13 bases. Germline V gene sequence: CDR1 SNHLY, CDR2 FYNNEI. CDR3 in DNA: TGTGCCAGCTTCAGGCGCCCCAAAGAGACCCAGTACTTC. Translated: CASFRRPKETQYF.

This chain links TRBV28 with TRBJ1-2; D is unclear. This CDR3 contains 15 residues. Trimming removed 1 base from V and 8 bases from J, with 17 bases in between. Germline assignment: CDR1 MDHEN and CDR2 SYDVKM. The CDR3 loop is CASSLLSATLWGYTF. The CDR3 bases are TGTGCCAGCAGTTTATTGTCCGCTACGCTATGGGGCTACACCTTC.

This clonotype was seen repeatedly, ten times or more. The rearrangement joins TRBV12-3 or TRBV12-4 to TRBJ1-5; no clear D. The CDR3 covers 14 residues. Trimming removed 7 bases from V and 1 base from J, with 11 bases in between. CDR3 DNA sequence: TGTGCCAGCACCGACCAGGTGAGCAATCAGCCCCAGCATTTT. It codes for CASTDQVSNQPQHF.

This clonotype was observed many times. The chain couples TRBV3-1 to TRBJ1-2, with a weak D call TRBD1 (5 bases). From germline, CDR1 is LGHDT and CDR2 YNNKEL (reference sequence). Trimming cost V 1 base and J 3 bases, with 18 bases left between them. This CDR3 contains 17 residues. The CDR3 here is CASSQGGRRAVDYGYTF. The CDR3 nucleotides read TGTGCCAGCAGCCAAGGCGGGCGCAGGGCTGTAGACTATGGCTACACCTTC.

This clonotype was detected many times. The CDR3 is CASRDGYSNQPQHF. The CDR3, as DNA: TGTGCCAGCAGGGACGGGTATAGCAATCAGCCCCAGCATTTT. This chain joins TRBV6-2 or TRBV6-3 and TRBJ1-5; D remains ambiguous. This CDR3 comprises 14 residues. V was pared by 6 bases and J by 0 bases, with 9 bases between. CDR1 is MNHEY, CDR2 SVGEGT, per germline.

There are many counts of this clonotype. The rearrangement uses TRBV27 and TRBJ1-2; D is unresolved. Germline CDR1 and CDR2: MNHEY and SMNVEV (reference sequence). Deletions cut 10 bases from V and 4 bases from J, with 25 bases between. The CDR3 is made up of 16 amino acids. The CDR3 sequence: CATPLGLSIQSYGYTF. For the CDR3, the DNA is TGTGCCACCCCCTTGGGTTTGTCTATCCAATCCTATGGCTACACCTTC.

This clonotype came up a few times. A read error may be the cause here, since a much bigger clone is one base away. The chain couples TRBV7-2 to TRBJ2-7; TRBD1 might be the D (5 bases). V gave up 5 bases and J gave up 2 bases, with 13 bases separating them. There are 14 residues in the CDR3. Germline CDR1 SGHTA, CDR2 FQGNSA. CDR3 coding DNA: TGTACCAGCAGCAAGCAGACAGAGGCCTACGAGCAGTACTTC. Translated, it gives CTSSKQTEAYEQYF.

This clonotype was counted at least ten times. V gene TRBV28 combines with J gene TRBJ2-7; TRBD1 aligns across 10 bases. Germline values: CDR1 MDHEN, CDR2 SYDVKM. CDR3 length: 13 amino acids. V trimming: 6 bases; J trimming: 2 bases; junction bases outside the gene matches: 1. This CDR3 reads CASRGQGPYEQYF. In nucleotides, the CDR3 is TGTGCCAGCAGGGGACAGGGGCCCTACGAGCAGTACTTC.

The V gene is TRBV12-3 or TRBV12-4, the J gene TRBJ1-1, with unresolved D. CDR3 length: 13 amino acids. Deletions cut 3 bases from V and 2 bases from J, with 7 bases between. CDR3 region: CASSLRVNTEAFF. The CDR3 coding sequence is TGTGCCAGCAGTTTGAGAGTAAACACTGAAGCTTTCTTT.

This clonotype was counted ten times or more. The CDR3 DNA follows: TGTGCCAGCAGCGTAGAAACGGCTAATTCACCCCTCCACTTT. This encodes CASSVETANSPLHF. The chain combines TRBV9 with TRBJ1-6; D remains unclear. V was shortened by 0 bases and J by 6 bases, with 7 bases between the two germline ends. In germline, CDR1 is SGDLS, CDR2 YYNGEE. The CDR3 is 14 amino acids.

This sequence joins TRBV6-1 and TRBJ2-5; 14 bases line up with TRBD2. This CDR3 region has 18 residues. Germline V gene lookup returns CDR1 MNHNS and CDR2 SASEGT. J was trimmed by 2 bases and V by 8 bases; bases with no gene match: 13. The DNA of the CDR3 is TGTGCCAGCCGCTTTCGACTAGCGGGAGGGACCCCACAAGAGACCCAGTACTTC. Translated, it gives CASRFRLAGGTPQETQYF.